This T cell receptor beta chain was recorded in a study of T cell responses to AZD1222 COVID-19 vaccine. Whole-study results and caveats: Only after the peak T cell response were repertoires sampled. Vaccination with two AZD1222 doses was followed by a rise in Spike-specific TCR breadth and depth.

The length of the CDR3 is 15 residues. V was cut by 0 bases and J by 1 base, with 10 bases left in between. Germline assignment: CDR1 SGHDT and CDR2 YYEEEE. The method was immunoSEQ multiplex PCR; TCRdb's version includes in-frame clones alone and lacks a portion of them. The table records about 150,000 clones, about nine tenths of them present only once. For this clone: Its specificity is unknown.

This receptor was obtained from an adult in good health. The starting material was peripheral blood, obtained on day 0 of AZD1222 vaccination. The V gene is TRBV5-6, the J gene TRBJ1-2; D not certain. The CDR3 nucleotides are TGTGCCAGCAGCTTGGCCCAAGCCGTTAACTATGGCTACACCTTC. This gives the protein CASSLAQAVNYGYTF.